The 28 T cell receptor beta chains in this list originate from one sample, sequenced in a study of blood T cells in healthy people across ages. Together with a sample-barcoded 5' primer, a J-beta primer mix was included in a second PCR lasting about 6 to 12 cycles. TCRdb redid the calling of the 5' RACE reads with MiXCR, one entry per CDR3 protein. The sample includes fewer than 2,000,000 distinct CDR3 sequences, 30% to 40% of them seen just once. What was sequenced was blood. The receptors here all came from a woman in her 30s in good health.

The genes are TRBV20-1 and TRBJ2-1, with a tentative D call TRBD1 (5 bases). Trimming pared 1 base from V and 0 bases from J, leaving 13 bases between. The germline gives CDR1 DFQATT, CDR2 SNEGSKA (reference sequence). The CDR3 has 16 amino acids. The CDR3 sequence: CSARALGASSYNEQFF. CDR3 nucleotides: TGCAGTGCTAGAGCCCTAGGGGCTAGCTCCTACAATGAGCAGTTCTTC.

This clonotype was counted at least ten times. V gene TRBV27 combines with J gene TRBJ1-2; maybe TRBD1 (5 bases). This CDR3 spans 12 amino acids. V was cut by 4 bases and J by 4 bases, with 7 bases left in between. Germline-derived CDR1 and CDR2 are MNHEY and SMNVEV (reference sequence). CDR3 nucleotide sequence: TGTGCCAGCAGTTCCGGGACCTATGGCTACACCTTC. This encodes CASSSGTYGYTF.

This clonotype was recorded many times. Here the CDR3 DNA reads TGTGCCAGCAGTGAGGGGGGGGACTATGGCTACACCTTC. Translated, it gives CASSEGGDYGYTF. The gene calls are TRBV12-3 or TRBV12-4 and TRBJ1-2, with D perhaps matching TRBD1 (6 bases). Trimming removed 5 bases from V and 3 bases from J, with 10 bases in between. There are 13 residues in the CDR3.

This clonotype appeared a few times. This chain uses TRBV6-1 with TRBJ2-3; 10 bases fit TRBD2. The CDR3 is 16 residues long. Germline trimming cut 3 bases from V and 4 bases from J; bases unmatched to any gene: 7. Germline CDR1 MNHNS, CDR2 SASEGT. CDR3 DNA: TGTGCCAGCAGTGAGCAGCGGGGGGGCTTAGCAGATACGCAGTATTTT. Amino acids: CASSEQRGGLADTQYF.

This clonotype was seen a few times. The chain couples TRBV12-3 or TRBV12-4 to TRBJ2-7; TRBD2 aligns across 9 bases. The V segment lost 5 bases and the J segment 5 bases; nucleotides outside the gene matches: 7. The CDR3 consists of 14 residues. The CDR3 loop is CASSTSGRRNEQYF. The CDR3 nucleotides are TGTGCCAGCAGTACAAGCGGGAGGAGGAACGAGCAGTACTTC.

This clonotype was seen many times. The rearrangement links TRBV5-1 to TRBJ2-7; TRBD2 aligns across 7 bases. Germline-derived CDR1 and CDR2 are SGHRS and YFSETQ. Trimming removed 0 bases from V and 5 bases from J; junction bases left unmatched: 11. This CDR3 has 16 residues. CDR3 DNA: TGCGCCAGCAGCTTGGTGGATGGCGGGAGATCCCACGAGCAGTACTTC. It specifies CASSLVDGGRSHEQYF.

The chain couples TRBV4-2 to TRBJ1-1; D perhaps matches TRBD1 (5 bases). Deletions cut 1 base from V and 0 bases from J, with 9 bases between. In germline, CDR1 is LGHNA, CDR2 YNFKEQ. The CDR3 loop spans 15 amino acids. The CDR3 DNA follows: TGTGCCAGCAGCCAAGGGGGACCTATGAACACTGAAGCTTTCTTT. This gives the protein CASSQGGPMNTEAFF.

The chain employs TRBV20-1 and TRBJ1-1; D remains unclear. The germline V gene encodes CDR1 DFQATT and CDR2 SNEGSKA (reference sequence). The CDR3 runs 14 residues. Trimming cost V 1 base and J 0 bases, with 9 bases left between them. The CDR3 here is CSARGTGLNTEAFF. The CDR3 DNA reads TGCAGTGCTAGAGGTACGGGGTTGAACACTGAAGCTTTCTTT.

The genes are TRBV5-1 and TRBJ2-1; 7 positions match TRBD1. J was trimmed by 0 bases and V by 3 bases; bases with no gene match: 3. There are 15 residues in the CDR3. Per the germline V gene, CDR1 is SGHRS and CDR2 is YFSETQ. CDR3 in amino acids: CASSSQGDSYNEQFF. Written as DNA, the CDR3 is TGCGCCAGCAGCTCTCAGGGGGACTCCTACAATGAGCAGTTCTTC.

The sample holds a few counts of this clonotype. This rearrangement joins TRBV7-9 to TRBJ2-1; possibly TRBD2 for D (5 bases). CDR1 and CDR2 (germline): SEHNR, FQNEAQ (reference sequence). Between the trimmed V and J ends, which lost 2 bases and 2 bases, there was a span of 13 bases. The CDR3 sequence is 16 residues long. CDR3 in DNA: TGTGCCAGCAGCTTATCTGCTGGGAGTCCCTACAATGAGCAGTTCTTC. Amino acid sequence: CASSLSAGSPYNEQFF.

V and J are TRBV12-3 or TRBV12-4 and TRBJ1-4; no reliable D call. V lost 4 bases to trimming and J lost 4 bases, with 10 bases between them. The CDR3 has 14 amino acids. The CDR3 DNA reads TGTGCCAGCAGTTACGGGTCGCGTAATGAAAAACTGTTTTTT. Amino acid sequence: CASSYGSRNEKLFF.

The chain is built from TRBV27 and TRBJ1-6; D gene unclear. The germline gives CDR1 MNHEY, CDR2 SMNVEV (reference sequence). The ends were cut back, 5 bases at V and 10 bases at J, with 15 bases in the middle. The length of the CDR3 is 14 residues. The DNA for the CDR3 is TGTGCCAGCAGTATAAGCCCAAGCCAATCACCCCTCCACTTT. It encodes CASSISPSQSPLHF.

The chain joins TRBV3-1 to TRBJ1-5; no definite D call. This CDR3 has 15 amino acids. Germline loops: CDR1 LGHDT, CDR2 YNNKEL (reference sequence). V gave up 0 bases and J gave up 7 bases, with 13 bases separating them. CDR3 sequence (DNA): TGTGCCAGCAGCCAAGATTTCGGGTCGGGGCAGCCCCAGCATTTT. As protein: CASSQDFGSGQPQHF.

This chain joins TRBV25-1 and TRBJ1-2, with D uncertain. There are 13 residues in the CDR3. Trimming pared 6 bases from V and 7 bases from J, leaving 15 bases between. Germline V gene sequence: CDR1 MGHDK, CDR2 SYGVNS. The CDR3 DNA reads as TGTGCCAGCAGCGCCTTATACCCTCCTGGCTACACCTTC. It yields the protein CASSALYPPGYTF.

The gene calls are TRBV27 and TRBJ2-7; 12 bases agree with TRBD2. Germline V gene data show CDR1 as MNHEY and CDR2 as SMNVEV (reference sequence). V was clipped by 3 bases and J by 6 bases; unmatched bases: 9. The CDR3 sequence is 16 residues long. This CDR3 reads CASSLMLAGGPSEQYF. CDR3 sequence (DNA): TGTGCCAGCAGTTTGATGCTAGCGGGAGGGCCGTCCGAGCAGTACTTC.

The chain employs TRBV12-3 or TRBV12-4 and TRBJ1-2; D ambiguous. V lost 7 bases and J 3 bases, leaving 9 bases between the germline ends. The CDR3 is 12 amino acids. CDR3 DNA: TGTGCCAGCACAGGCCGTTACTATGGCTACACCTTC. This translates into CASTGRYYGYTF.

A note on this clonotype: Mismatch with germline at one junction end may stem from a read error. The chain employs TRBV7-6 and TRBJ2-2, with 8 bases aligning to TRBD2. Germline V gene data show CDR1 as SGHVS and CDR2 as FNYEAQ. The length of the CDR3 is 15 residues. The CDR3 reads CASSLLAGHTGELFF. CDR3 DNA: TGCGCCAGCAGCTTATTAGCGGGGCACACCGGGGAGCTGTTTTTT.

The rearrangement links TRBV9 to TRBJ2-3; 7 nucleotides line up with TRBD2. Germline trimming cut 6 bases from V and 5 bases from J; bases unmatched to any gene: 15. CDR3 length: 16 amino acids. Germline V gene sequence: CDR1 SGDLS, CDR2 YYNGEE. This CDR3 reads CASTSTVGGEEDTQYF. CDR3 coding DNA: TGTGCCAGCACCTCAACGGTGGGGGGGGAGGAAGATACGCAGTATTTT.

In regard to this clonotype: A much bigger clone sits one base away, suggesting this may be a read error. Since no conserved phenylalanine or tryptophan closes the CDR3, a read error is the likely cause. The chain links TRBV13 to TRBJ2-5; D is possibly TRBD1 (5 bases). V dropped 1 base and J dropped 2 bases, with 14 bases sitting between them. The CDR3 totals 16 residues. In germline, CDR1 is PRHDT, CDR2 FYEKMQ (reference sequence). The CDR3 reads CASSLALGRDQETQYC. The CDR3 DNA reads TGTGCCAGCAGCTTAGCGTTGGGCAGGGATCAAGAGACCCAGTACTGC.

This clonotype showed up just a few times. The rearrangement uses TRBV5-1 and TRBJ1-4; 7 bases map to TRBD1. The V gene end was trimmed by 0 bases and the J gene end by 0 bases; junction bases not matched to a gene: 5. Germline V gene data show CDR1 as SGHRS and CDR2 as YFSETQ. The CDR3 sequence is 17 residues long. This CDR3 reads CASSLGAQGATNEKLFF. CDR3 nucleotides: TGCGCCAGCAGCTTGGGGGCCCAGGGGGCAACTAATGAAAAACTGTTTTTT. The full variable domain, with the rest looked up from reference TRBV5-1 and TRBJ1-4, is KAGVTQTPRYLIKTRGQQVTLSCSPISGHRSVSWYQQTPGQGLQFLFEYFSETQRNKGNFPGRFSGRQFSNSRSEMNVSTLELGDSALYLCASSLGAQGATNEKLFFGSGTQLSVL.

This chain connects TRBV7-2 to TRBJ2-1; TRBD2 matches at 7 bases. Per the germline V gene, CDR1 is SGHTA and CDR2 is FQGNSA. The CDR3 has 15 residues. V was clipped by 3 bases and J by 9 bases; unmatched bases: 11. CDR3 protein: CASSFSGLVITEQFF. Written as DNA, the CDR3 is TGTGCCAGCAGCTTCTCCGGACTAGTAATCACTGAGCAGTTCTTC. Using reference TRBV7-2 and TRBJ2-1 for the parts outside the CDR3, the full variable domain is GAGVSQSPSNKVTEKGKDVELRCDPISGHTALYWYRQSLGQGLEFLIYFQGNSAPDKSGLPSDRFSAERTGGSVSTLTIQRTQQEDSAVYLCASSFSGLVITEQFFGPGTRLTVL.

At least ten counts were recorded for this clonotype. V gene TRBV20-1 combines with J gene TRBJ2-1; no definite D call. The V and J ends lost 3 bases and 10 bases respectively, with 7 bases between them. CDR3 length equals 10 residues. The V gene's germline CDR1 is DFQATT and CDR2 SNEGSKA (reference sequence). The chain's CDR3 is CSARQEEQFF. CDR3 coding DNA: TGCAGTGCTAGGCAAGAGGAGCAGTTCTTC.

This clonotype was recorded a few times. At one of its ends the junction is not consistent with the germline gene, which may arise from a read error. The gene calls are TRBV4-2 and TRBJ1-2; perhaps TRBD1 as D (6 bases). There are 15 residues in the CDR3. Germline CDR1 LGHNA, CDR2 YNFKEQ. CDR3 loop: CARSQDSGGNYGYTF. The DNA of the CDR3 is TGTGCCCGCAGCCAAGATTCGGGGGGCAACTATGGCTACACCTTC.

This clonotype was picked up a small number of times. The chain couples TRBV3-1 to TRBJ2-1; maybe TRBD2 (6 bases). Deletions cut 0 bases from V and 0 bases from J, with 15 bases between. Germline CDR1 is LGHDT and CDR2 is YNNKEL (reference sequence). The CDR3 contains 18 residues. Here the CDR3 DNA reads TGTGCCAGCAGCCAAGATACCGGGGGAGAAGGCTCCTACAATGAGCAGTTCTTC. The encoded protein is CASSQDTGGEGSYNEQFF.

The CDR3 sequence is CASLQENSYEQYF. The CDR3 DNA is TGTGCCAGCCTACAGGAAAACTCCTACGAGCAGTACTTC. The rearrangement joins TRBV6-1 to TRBJ2-7, with a possible D match to TRBD1 (5 bases). The CDR3 covers 13 residues. Germline V gene sequence: CDR1 MNHNS, CDR2 SASEGT. V lost 8 bases and J lost 0, with 11 bases in between.

This clonotype has more than one count but fewer than ten. The chain links TRBV2 to TRBJ2-5, with D possibly called TRBD1 or TRBD2 (6 bases each). The germline V and J ends were trimmed by 7 bases and 5 bases, with 14 bases remaining between them. The CDR3 covers 13 residues. Germline V gene data show CDR1 as SNHLY and CDR2 as FYNNEI. This CDR3 reads CASKVGGEETQYF. The CDR3 coding sequence is TGTGCCAGCAAGGTGGGGGGCGAGGAGACCCAGTACTTC.

This clonotype occurred a few times. The rearrangement uses TRBV7-2 and TRBJ2-5; D is unresolved. The CDR3 loop spans 14 amino acids. CDR1 SGHTA and CDR2 FQGNSA come from the germline V gene. The ends were cut back, 3 bases at V and 7 bases at J, with 15 bases in the middle. The CDR3 coding sequence is TGTGCCAGCAGCTTTACCGGCCCCCGAGGGACCCAGTACTTC. Translation gives CASSFTGPRGTQYF.

The V gene is TRBV7-3, the J gene TRBJ2-1; the D gene is possibly TRBD2 (6 bases). Looked up from germline, CDR1 is SGHTA and CDR2 is FQGTGA. V was clipped by 2 bases and J by 1 base, with 12 bases between them. This CDR3 region has 16 residues. The DNA of the CDR3 is TGTGCCAGCAGCTTAGTACTAGCTCTTTCCTACAATGAGCAGTTCTTC. Its protein is CASSLVLALSYNEQFF.